Below are 15 T cell receptor beta chains sequenced from a single sample in a study of siplizumab effects on memory and regulatory T cells (dated by TCRdb to 2018 to 2020). Libraries were made using the immunoSEQ multiplex PCR assay. In TCRdb, the immuneACCESS table is reduced to in-frame sequences with V and J assigned. These tables do not hold every clone; where another copy was compared, an unresolved V gene accounts for under half, and the others remain unexplained. This sample has 100,000 to 120,000 clones in its table, and about 93% of those were observed once. About 0.34% of the sample is taken by the ten largest. Sequenced: CD4+ T cells sorted from blood. These receptors were taken from a human donor in good health.

The chain uses TRBV5-6 and TRBJ2-5; 9 bases map to TRBD2. Germline CDR1 and CDR2: SGHDT and YYEEEE. Unmatched junction bases numbered 10, after V lost 0 bases and J lost 7 bases. The CDR3 length is 16 residues. CDR3 nucleotide sequence: TGTGCCAGCAGCTTGGCTCCCAGCGGGAGGTTAACGACCCAGTACTTC. Translation gives CASSLAPSGRLTTQYF. The variable domain in full, with the rest retrieved from reference TRBV5-6 and TRBJ2-5, is DAGVTQSPTHLIKTRGQQVTLRCSPKSGHDTVSWYQQALGQGPQFIFQYYEEEERQRGNFPDRFSGHQFPNYSSELNVNALLLGDSALYLCASSLAPSGRLTTQYFGPGTRLLVL.

The V and J genes are TRBV6-6 and TRBJ1-2, with a possible D match to TRBD1 (5 bases). V was clipped by 2 bases and J by 4 bases, with 11 bases between them. This CDR3 is built from 14 residues. Germline V gives CDR1 MNHNY, CDR2 SVGAGI (reference sequence). DNA for the CDR3: TGTGCCAGCAGTTACAGCGGCGGGACCTATGGCTACACCTTC. Translated, it gives CASSYSGGTYGYTF.

V gene TRBV13 combines with J gene TRBJ2-4; D perhaps matches TRBD2 (7 bases). The V and J ends lost 0 bases and 2 bases respectively, with 11 bases between them. There are 16 residues in the CDR3. CDR1 and CDR2 (germline): PRHDT, FYEKMQ (reference sequence). The CDR3 reads CASSLGGRGTKNIQYF. CDR3 bases: TGTGCCAGCAGCTTAGGAGGGAGGGGGACCAAAAACATTCAGTACTTC.

V usage is TRBV9 and J usage is TRBJ2-1; no definite D call. Germline V gives CDR1 SGDLS, CDR2 YYNGEE. V lost 4 bases to trimming and J lost 7 bases, with 15 bases between them. CDR3 length equals 14 residues. CDR3 sequence (DNA): TGTGCCAGCAGCAGTTCTGGATGGAAGAATGAGCAGTTCTTC. Protein: CASSSSGWKNEQFF. Full variable domain (remainder filled in from reference TRBV9 and TRBJ2-1): DSGVTQTPKHLITATGQRVTLRCSPRSGDLSVYWYQQSLDQGLQFLIQYYNGEERAKGNILERFSAQQFPDLHSELNLSSLELGDSALYFCASSSSGWKNEQFFGPGTRLTVL.

This sequence joins TRBV30 and TRBJ2-7, with D possibly being TRBD1 or TRBD2 (5 bases each). The CDR3 sequence is 13 residues long. Deletions cut 4 bases from V and 7 bases from J, with 17 bases between. Per the germline V gene, CDR1 is GTSNPN and CDR2 is SVGIG (reference sequence). In DNA form, the CDR3 reads TGTGCCTGGACCAGCAGGGTCGGCGGGGAGCAGTACTTC. Encoded protein: CAWTSRVGGEQYF.

The chain joins TRBV9 to TRBJ1-6; 9 bases are shared with TRBD1. V shed 3 bases, J shed 10 bases, and the junction held 5 bases outside the gene matches. This CDR3 contains 14 residues. Germline CDR1 is SGDLS and CDR2 is YYNGEE. CDR3 amino acids: CASSASGTGSPLHF. The CDR3 bases are TGTGCCAGCAGCGCATCCGGGACAGGGTCACCCCTCCACTTT.

V gene TRBV29-1 combines with J gene TRBJ2-3; D is perhaps TRBD1 or TRBD2 (5 bases each). This CDR3 has 13 amino acids. V lost 4 bases and J 4 bases, leaving 12 bases between the germline ends. Germline CDR1 and CDR2: SQVTM and ANQGSEA. CDR3 region: CSVVLRDPDTQYF. Here the CDR3 DNA reads TGCAGCGTTGTGTTAAGGGACCCAGATACGCAGTATTTT.

The chain employs TRBV10-3 and TRBJ2-1, with D unresolved. Trimming shortened V by 0 bases and J by 9 bases, and 15 bases separated the two germline ends. CDR1 is ENHRY, CDR2 SYGVKD, per germline. This CDR3 is 15 amino acids long. CDR3 sequence reads: CAISESFLPVGEQFF. The DNA for the CDR3 is TGTGCCATCAGTGAGTCGTTCCTTCCGGTGGGTGAGCAGTTCTTC.

The genes are TRBV4-2 and TRBJ2-5; D is uncertain. The assigned J gene may be wrong: the sequence end matches TRBJ2-7 better. This CDR3 is built from 14 residues. Looked up from germline, CDR1 is LGHNA and CDR2 is YNFKEQ. Here the CDR3 reads CASSPRLSNYEQYF. DNA for the CDR3: TGTGCCAGCAGCCCGAGACTGTCCAACTACGAGCAGTACTTC.

The chain uses TRBV5-4 and TRBJ1-1, with D maybe TRBD1 (5 bases). The germline V gene has CDR1 SGHNT and CDR2 YYREEE (reference sequence). The CDR3 runs to 13 residues. The V gene lost 4 bases and the J gene lost 4 bases, with 11 bases spanning the gap. The CDR3 DNA sequence: TGTGCCAGCAGCGACGGACAAGCCACTGAAGCTTTCTTT. It encodes CASSDGQATEAFF.

V gene TRBV30 combines with J gene TRBJ2-3, with 15 nucleotides matching TRBD2. CDR3 length equals 16 residues. V was pared by 2 bases and J by 1 base, with 1 base of the junction left unmatched. Germline values: CDR1 GTSNPN, CDR2 SVGIG (reference sequence). CDR3 sequence: CAWSWTSGGGTDTQYF. In DNA, the CDR3 is TGTGCCTGGAGTTGGACTAGCGGGGGGGGCACAGATACGCAGTATTTT.

This chain links TRBV10-3 with TRBJ2-2; no reliable D call. Per germline, CDR1 ENHRY and CDR2 SYGVKD. The CDR3 totals 11 residues. The V end lost 8 bases, the J end lost 3 bases, and 4 bases lay between the germline ends. CDR3 loop: CAIRDTGELFF. The CDR3 coding sequence is TGTGCCATCCGGGACACCGGGGAGCTGTTTTTT.

This chain connects TRBV13 to TRBJ1-2; D possibly corresponds to TRBD1 (5 bases). CDR3 length: 15 residues. Germline lookup yields CDR1 PRHDT and CDR2 FYEKMQ (reference sequence). V lost 5 bases and J lost 2, with 15 bases in between. CDR3: CASSPPRGPNYGYTF. CDR3 coding DNA: TGTGCCAGCAGCCCCCCGAGGGGACCGAACTATGGCTACACCTTC.

This sequence joins TRBV7-3 and TRBJ2-1; TRBD2 agrees at 8 bases. Trimming took 4 bases from V and 6 from J; bases not matched to a gene: 8. Per the germline V gene, CDR1 is SGHTA and CDR2 is FQGTGA. The CDR3 is 15 residues long. The CDR3 spells CASSSRGAGANEQFF. DNA of the CDR3: TGTGCCAGCAGCTCCAGGGGAGCGGGAGCCAATGAGCAGTTCTTC.

This clone was recorded only once. The rearrangement links TRBV28 to TRBJ1-6; TRBD1 matches at 8 bases. The germline CDR1 and CDR2 sequences are MDHEN and SYDVKM. This CDR3 contains 16 residues. V lost 3 bases to trimming and J lost 9 bases; unmatched junction nucleotides: 10. The CDR3, as DNA: TGTGCCAGCAGTTTCCCCCAAGGACAGGGAGGTTCACCCCTCCACTTT. Protein sequence: CASSFPQGQGGSPLHF.